Below are 5 T cell receptor beta chains sequenced from a single sample in a study of Ad26.COV2.S vaccination and SARS-CoV-2 variants. The protocol was immunoSEQ multiplex PCR, while the TCRdb copy is restricted to in-frame clones and leaves out a portion. The repertoire consists of around 320,000 clones, with 85% occurring once and the leading ten covering 2.1%. Treatment described: around 19 received Ad26.COV2.S at low or high dose, single or two shots; about five received placebo; per-sample allocation not given. All samples were drawn on day 63, counting from the first vaccine or placebo injection. The source material was peripheral blood, sampled in a trial of Ad26.COV2.S vaccine versus placebo. The receptors here all came from a person between 18 and 65 years old who received the Ad26.COV2.S COVID-19 vaccine or a placebo.

The chain combines TRBV25-1 with TRBJ1-1; D uncertain. This CDR3 contains 13 residues. V was shortened by 1 base and J by 3 bases, with 6 bases between the two germline ends. Germline loops: CDR1 MGHDK, CDR2 SYGVNS. CDR3 residues: CASSEFVHTEAFF. In DNA form, the CDR3 reads TGTGCCAGCAGTGAATTCGTCCACACTGAAGCTTTCTTT. Full variable domain (missing parts from reference TRBV25-1 and TRBJ1-1): EADIYQTPRYLVIGTGKKITLECSQTMGHDKMYWYQQDPGMELHLIHYSYGVNSTEKGDLSSESTVSRIRTEHFPLTLESARPSHTSQYLCASSEFVHTEAFFGQGTRLTVV.

Points on this clone: Because it lacks the conserved phenylalanine or tryptophan at the end, this CDR3 is likely a read error. Because the CDR3's place on the DNA is in doubt, the DNA is left out and the CDR3 is given as listed by TCRdb. The chain joins TRBV6-1 to TRBJ2-7; the table's D call of TRBD1 was not tested on the DNA. Germline-derived CDR1 and CDR2 are MNHNS and SASEGT. The CDR3 spans 12 amino acids, including both terminal residues. CDR3 protein: CASSDWRDRFHL.

The CDR3 is CASSYSGGGLGDTQYF. CDR3 nucleotide sequence: TGTGCCAGCAGTTACTCAGGCGGGGGCTTGGGAGATACGCAGTATTTT. The chain is built from TRBV6-5 and TRBJ2-3; D possibly corresponds to TRBD2 (7 bases). The germline gives CDR1 MNHEY, CDR2 SVGAGI. This CDR3 spans 16 amino acids. V was clipped by 0 bases and J by 5 bases, with 15 bases between them.

The V gene is TRBV9, the J gene TRBJ2-5, with 12 bases that match TRBD2. The CDR3 has 14 residues. Trimming cost V 4 bases and J 5 bases; bases outside gene matches: 3. The germline V gene encodes CDR1 SGDLS and CDR2 YYNGEE. CDR3 sequence (DNA): TGTGCCAGCAGCCTAGCGGGGGGGCGGGAGACCCAGTACTTC. The encoded protein is CASSLAGGRETQYF.

This clone came up once. This chain uses TRBV6-5 with TRBJ2-3; D ambiguous. CDR3 length equals 13 residues. V gave up 0 bases and J gave up 6 bases, with 7 bases separating them. Germline V gene sequence: CDR1 MNHEY, CDR2 SVGAGI. CDR3 nucleotide sequence: TGTGCCAGCAGTTACTCGGGCGTTGATACGCAGTATTTT. Its translation: CASSYSGVDTQYF.